These 21 T cell receptor beta chains were sequenced from one sample in a study of blood T cell repertoires in COVID-19. Data came from immunoSEQ multiplex PCR; TCRdb stores just in-frame clones and leaves some out. The table lists 95,000 to 150,000 clones, roughly 90% of them singletons. What was sequenced was peripheral blood. The source of these receptors is a woman over 75 with acute or convalescent COVID-19.

The CDR3 sequence: CASSPPGGRVYNEQFF. In DNA, the CDR3 is TGTGCCAGCTCACCACCGGGGGGACGGGTCTACAATGAGCAGTTCTTC. The V and J genes are TRBV18 and TRBJ2-1, with a tentative D call TRBD2 (6 bases). From germline, CDR1 is KGHSH and CDR2 LQKENI. The CDR3 extends over 16 amino acids. Trimming took off 0 bases at V and 3 bases at J, with 12 bases between the two ends.

The rearrangement joins TRBV5-1 to TRBJ1-1; TRBD1 might be the D (5 bases). In germline, CDR1 is SGHRS, CDR2 YFSETQ. V was trimmed by 0 bases and J by 1 base, leaving 10 bases between them. CDR3 size: 15 residues. The CDR3 reads CASSLDGRGNTEAFF. In DNA form, the CDR3 reads TGCGCCAGCAGCTTGGATGGGAGGGGGAACACTGAAGCTTTCTTT.

This chain links TRBV6-1 with TRBJ1-5, with TRBD1 as a possible D gene (6 bases). This CDR3 contains 15 residues. Germline assignment: CDR1 MNHNS and CDR2 SASEGT. V lost 0 bases to trimming and J lost 6 bases, with 12 bases between them. The CDR3 here is CASSEAPGGFQPQHF. In DNA form, the CDR3 reads TGTGCCAGCAGTGAAGCGCCTGGGGGCTTTCAGCCCCAGCATTTT.

This chain links TRBV27 with TRBJ1-2; D not certain. The CDR3 is 12 amino acids. With 5 bases removed from V and 6 bases from J, the gap between germline ends came to 10 bases. Germline V gene data show CDR1 as MNHEY and CDR2 as SMNVEV (reference sequence). The CDR3 loop is CASSAQIDGYTF. CDR3 bases: TGTGCCAGCAGTGCTCAGATCGATGGCTACACCTTC.

The chain joins TRBV27 to TRBJ2-3; 11 nucleotides line up with TRBD2. Trimming took 3 bases from V and 6 from J; bases not matched to a gene: 5. This CDR3 is built from 15 residues. The V gene's germline CDR1 is MNHEY and CDR2 SMNVEV (reference sequence). The CDR3 coding sequence is TGTGCCAGCAGTTTCCTAGCGGGAGGTGTGGATACGCAGTATTTT. Translated: CASSFLAGGVDTQYF.

The rearrangement joins TRBV5-1 to TRBJ2-2; 9 bases line up with TRBD2. The CDR3 sequence is 16 residues long. The V segment lost 2 bases and the J segment 1 base; nucleotides outside the gene matches: 3. Germline lookup yields CDR1 SGHRS and CDR2 YFSETQ. The CDR3 DNA reads as TGCGCCAGCAGCTTAGCGGGGGGCCAGAACACCGGGGAGCTGTTTTTT. This translates into CASSLAGGQNTGELFF.

Of note for this clone: The germline gene is not matched at one end of the junction; a read error may be the cause. This rearrangement joins TRBV12-3 or TRBV12-4 to TRBJ2-3; tentatively, D is TRBD2 (6 bases). This CDR3 region has 13 residues. The CDR3 region is CASRLAAADTQYF. CDR3 in DNA: TGTGCCAGCAGATTAGCGGCCGCAGATACGCAGTATTTT.

J is TRBJ2-1 and V is TRBV7-3; 8 bases align to TRBD1. Germline trimming cut 0 bases from V and 5 bases from J; bases unmatched to any gene: 6. Germline CDR1 SGHTA, CDR2 FQGTGA. The CDR3 is 16 amino acids. The CDR3 region is CASSLTPQGADNEQFF. The CDR3 bases are TGTGCCAGCAGCTTAACCCCGCAGGGGGCGGACAATGAGCAGTTCTTC. Looking up the rest from reference TRBV7-3 and TRBJ2-1 gives the full variable domain: GAGVSQTPSNKVTEKGKYVELRCDPISGHTALYWYRQSLGQGPEFLIYFQGTGAADDSGLPNDRFFAVRPEGSVSTLKIQRTERGDSAVYLCASSLTPQGADNEQFFGPGTRLTVL.

This chain connects TRBV6-6 to TRBJ1-2; maybe TRBD1 (5 bases). The V end was cut by 2 bases, the J end by 5 bases, with 9 bases between. Germline V CDR1 and CDR2: MNHNY, SVGAGI (reference sequence). The CDR3 has 13 residues. In nucleotides, the CDR3 is TGTGCCAGCAGTTACACGACAGAATATGGCTACACCTTC. Translating gives CASSYTTEYGYTF.

The CDR3 sequence: CASSSLGQPDNYGYTF. In nucleotides, the CDR3 is TGTGCCAGCAGTTCCCTAGGACAGCCAGATAACTATGGCTACACCTTC. The genes are TRBV28 and TRBJ1-2, with D perhaps matching TRBD1 (6 bases). This CDR3 comprises 16 residues. Trimming stripped 4 bases from V and 1 base from J, with 16 bases between. Germline CDR1 reads MDHEN; CDR2 reads SYDVKM.

V usage is TRBV4-3 and J usage is TRBJ2-5; 8 nucleotides agree with TRBD1. The CDR3 totals 15 residues. Trimming at V came to 3 bases and at J to 7 bases, leaving 10 bases not matched to a gene. Germline V lookup: CDR1 LGHNA, CDR2 YSLEER. The CDR3 loop reads CASSHEPSRGPTQYF. Written as DNA, the CDR3 is TGCGCCAGCAGCCATGAGCCTTCCAGGGGGCCGACCCAGTACTTC.

The V gene is TRBV7-9, the J gene TRBJ1-3; D not certain. The CDR3 length is 14 residues. The germline V gene encodes CDR1 SEHNR and CDR2 FQNEAQ (reference sequence). V shed 2 bases and J shed 0 bases, with 5 bases lying between them. CDR3 in amino acids: CASSLSISGNTIYF. CDR3 sequence (DNA): TGTGCCAGCAGCTTATCCATCTCTGGAAACACCATATATTTT.

The rearrangement uses TRBV28 and TRBJ1-2, with 9 bases matching TRBD1. The CDR3 is 14 residues long. Germline V gives CDR1 MDHEN, CDR2 SYDVKM. The V and J ends lost 5 bases and 0 bases, in that order; junction bases with no gene match: 1. The CDR3 region is CASSTGGPNYGYTF. The CDR3 DNA reads as TGTGCCAGCAGTACAGGGGGCCCTAACTATGGCTACACCTTC.

This sequence joins TRBV30 and TRBJ1-2, with 7 bases that match TRBD1. Looked up from germline, CDR1 is GTSNPN and CDR2 is SVGIG (reference sequence). This CDR3 has 14 amino acids. V was clipped by 1 base and J by 8 bases; unmatched bases: 10. The CDR3, as DNA: TGTGCCTGGAGTGATGGAGGGGGCGCGGACGGCTACACCTTC. Its translation is CAWSDGGGADGYTF. Based on the CDR3 plus reference TRBV30 and TRBJ1-2, the full variable domain is SQTIHQWPATLVQPVGSPLSLECTVEGTSNPNLYWYRQAAGRGLQLLFYSVGIGQISSEVPQNLSASRPQDRQFILSSKKLLLSDSGFYLCAWSDGGGADGYTFGSGTRLTVV.

V usage is TRBV24-1 and J usage is TRBJ2-5, with 7 bases aligning to TRBD1. J was trimmed by 5 bases and V by 9 bases; bases with no gene match: 8. Germline-derived CDR1 and CDR2 are KGHDR and SFDVKD. The CDR3 sequence is 13 residues long. Here the CDR3 reads CATSRQGWETQYF. The CDR3 region has the DNA TGTGCCACCTCCAGACAGGGCTGGGAGACCCAGTACTTC.

The rearrangement joins TRBV5-1 to TRBJ2-1; 7 nucleotides align to TRBD2. The CDR3 loop spans 16 amino acids. The ends lost 0 bases at V and 2 bases at J; junction bases unmatched: 5. CDR1 SGHRS and CDR2 YFSETQ come from the germline V gene. The CDR3 DNA reads TGCGCCAGCAGCTTGGCCGGGGGGAGGGCCTACAATGAGCAGTTCTTC. Translated: CASSLAGGRAYNEQFF.

This chain connects TRBV7-3 to TRBJ2-2; 7 positions match TRBD2. CDR1 and CDR2 from the germline V gene are SGHTA and FQGTGA. J was trimmed by 7 bases and V by 5 bases; bases with no gene match: 7. The length of the CDR3 is 14 residues. CDR3 loop: CASSRTGGIGELFF. DNA for the CDR3: TGTGCCAGCAGCCGGACCGGGGGGATCGGGGAGCTGTTTTTT.

This clone was counted once. V usage is TRBV6-5 and J usage is TRBJ1-3; D is undetermined. This CDR3 spans 15 amino acids. Germline V gene data show CDR1 as MNHEY and CDR2 as SVGAGI. Trimming took 6 bases from V and 2 from J, leaving 14 bases between them. CDR3 coding DNA: TGTGCCAGCAGAAGAGGGAGGTCCGCTGGAAACACCATATATTTT. Protein sequence: CASRRGRSAGNTIYF.

The V gene is TRBV27, the J gene TRBJ2-5; maybe TRBD1 (5 bases). CDR3 length: 14 amino acids. Per germline, CDR1 MNHEY and CDR2 SMNVEV (reference sequence). Trimming shortened V by 3 bases and J by 1 base, and 9 bases separated the two germline ends. CDR3 residues: CASSFGQGQETQYF. In DNA form, the CDR3 reads TGTGCCAGCAGTTTTGGCCAGGGCCAAGAGACCCAGTACTTC.

The chain carries TRBV4-1 and TRBJ1-5; possible D gene TRBD1, 6 bases. CDR3 size: 15 residues. Germline lookup yields CDR1 MGHRA and CDR2 YSYEKL. The ends were cut back, 0 bases at V and 5 bases at J, with 11 bases in the middle. The CDR3 DNA reads TGCGCCAGCAGCCAAGAGGTCAGGGGTTATCAGCCCCAGCATTTT. It is translated as CASSQEVRGYQPQHF.

The CDR3 DNA reads as TGTGCCAGCTCACCAGATCAGGTCTTATACAATGAGCAGTTCTTC. Its translation is CASSPDQVLYNEQFF. This chain uses TRBV18 with TRBJ2-1; no firm D call. The V gene's germline CDR1 is KGHSH and CDR2 LQKENI. With 2 bases removed from V and 4 bases from J, the gap between germline ends came to 12 bases. The CDR3 has 15 amino acids. Combining the CDR3 with reference TRBV18 and TRBJ2-1 gives the whole variable domain NAGVMQNPRHLVRRRGQEARLRCSPMKGHSHVYWYRQLPEEGLKFMVYLQKENIIDESGMPKERFSAEFPKEGPSILRIQQVVRGDSAAYFCASSPDQVLYNEQFFGPGTRLTVL.